This T cell receptor (beta chain) was sequenced for a study of blood T cell repertoires in COVID-19. Study-wide context: Material from acute and convalescent COVID-19 was sourced from the United States, Italy and Spain. Sources were T cells, B-cell-depleted T cells, or PBMCs; the material itself was cDNA or gDNA.

Authors' analysis steps: Reference gene primers were amplified, and this amplification served to estimate nucleated cell counts. Repertoires were generated with immunoSEQ multiplex PCR, while TCRdb's copy carries only in-frame clones and drops some. The DNA gave D and trimming, while V, J and clone size come from that table. The sample records about 45,000 clones, 80% to 90% being singletons. V lost 7 bases, J lost 1 base, and 16 bases lay in between. The length of the CDR3 is 15 residues. CDR1 and CDR2 (germline): MNHEY, SVGAGI. By sample share, this clone is medium-sized (0.01 to 0.1%). The receptor was isolated from a human donor in a cohort sampled during active COVID-19. The V call is TRBV6-5, the J call TRBJ1-1, with no clear D. Sequencing was done on a sample of peripheral blood. The CDR3 region is CASTNGAGGNTEAFF. CDR3 nucleotide sequence: TGTGCCAGCACCAACGGAGCCGGAGGGAACACTGAAGCTTTCTTT.